This T cell receptor beta chain came from a study of cytomegalovirus exposure and HLA in healthy donors. The method was immunoSEQ multiplex PCR; TCRdb's version includes in-frame clones alone and lacks a portion of them. This table has tens of thousands of clones, more than 85% appearing once. The sequence derives from a woman aged 30 to 39 in good health and CMV-seronegative. Input material: PBMCs.

The CDR3 nucleotides read TGTGCCACGGACTCACCCTCCTACAATGAGCAGTTCTTC. Amino acids: CATDSPSYNEQFF. This chain connects TRBV28 to TRBJ2-1; tentatively, D is TRBD2 (5 bases). Looked up from germline, CDR1 is MDHEN and CDR2 is SYDVKM. V shed 10 bases and J shed 0 bases, with 10 bases lying between them. The length of the CDR3 is 13 residues.